The rows below give T cell receptor beta chains drawn from one sample of a study of T-cell memory formation after mild COVID-19. TCRdb processed the 5' RACE reads anew with MiXCR; each CDR3 protein has one entry. The table shows about 81,000 distinct CDR3 sequences, with roughly 23% occurring only once. Sequencing used PBMCs or a T cell subset sorted from them (not recorded which). The receptors stem from a man between 18 and 29 years old who had mild COVID-19 (a few samples of this study predate the infection). Cell type and time point are not known. Each CDR3 is given with its conserved first and last residue. D genes are given only for firm matches. The listing skips clone size in some rows; elsewhere it reads once, few, many or a size class.

v_call,d_call,clone_size,j_call,cdr3_aa,cdr3_nt
TRBV9,NA,once,TRBJ2-3,CASSVEGWLRDTQYF,TGTGCCAGCAGCGTAGAGGGATGGTTGAGAGATACGCAGTATTTT
TRBV2,TRBD2,few,TRBJ2-7,CASSEAPGGIIYEQYF,TGTGCCAGCAGTGAAGCGCCCGGGGGGATAATCTACGAGCAGTACTTC
TRBV7-9,TRBD2,few,TRBJ2-3,CASSAPLGGTQYF,TGTGCCAGCAGCGCCCCTCTGGGGGGGACGCAGTATTTT
TRBV28,TRBD2,NA,TRBJ2-5,CASNPGGEVQETQYF,TGTGCCAGCAATCCGGGGGGGGAAGTCCAGGAGACCCAGTACTTC
TRBV20-1,NA,once,TRBJ2-7,CSARDHRAGDGHEQYF,TGCAGTGCTAGAGATCATAGGGCAGGAGACGGCCACGAGCAGTACTTC
TRBV12-3/TRBV12-4,TRBD1,NA,TRBJ1-2,CASSPPGTAYGYTF,TGTGCCAGCAGTCCTCCCGGGACAGCCTATGGCTACACCTTC
TRBV5-6,NA,few,TRBJ1-5,CASSLGGDAQPQHF,TGTGCCAGCAGCTTGGGGGGCGATGCTCAGCCCCAGCATTTT
TRBV19,NA,NA,TRBJ1-5,CASDWGGNQPQHF,TGTGCGTCAGACTGGGGGGGTAATCAGCCCCAGCATTTT
TRBV4-1,NA,NA,TRBJ1-2,CASSQDPGGAYGYTF,TGCGCCAGCAGCCAAGATCCGGGGGGGGCCTATGGCTACACCTTC
TRBV6-2/TRBV6-3,NA,few,TRBJ2-7,CASSTGSYEQYF,TGTGCCAGCAGTACGGGGAGCTACGAGCAGTACTTC
TRBV10-3,TRBD2,NA,TRBJ2-7,CAISESLRGGYEQYF,TGTGCCATCAGTGAGTCGTTGCGGGGGGGCTACGAGCAGTACTTC
TRBV10-2,NA,many,TRBJ1-5,CASTEGMGPGNQPQHF,TGCGCCAGCACCGAGGGTATGGGGCCGGGGAATCAGCCCCAGCATTTT
TRBV7-9,NA,NA,TRBJ2-3,CASGGDTQYF,TGTGCCAGCGGTGGGGATACGCAGTATTTT
TRBV10-2,TRBD2,NA,TRBJ2-2,CASLAGLNTGELFF,TGCGCCAGTCTAGCGGGACTGAACACCGGGGAGCTGTTTTTT
TRBV5-5,NA,NA,TRBJ1-4,CASSLLPTGPPTNEKLFF,TGTGCCAGCAGCTTGCTACCAACAGGACCGCCAACTAATGAAAAACTGTTTTTT
TRBV6-6,TRBD1,NA,TRBJ1-1,CASSYSWPRDRETGTEAFF,TGTGCCAGCAGTTACTCGTGGCCAAGGGACAGGGAAACGGGCACTGAAGCTTTCTTT
TRBV4-1,TRBD1,NA,TRBJ2-1,CASSQDDRGNNEQFF,TGCGCCAGCAGCCAGGACGACAGGGGGAACAATGAGCAGTTCTTC
TRBV4-1,NA,few,TRBJ2-3,CASSRREEDNTQYF,TGCGCCAGCAGCCGCAGAGAGGAGGATAATACGCAGTATTTT
TRBV20-1,TRBD1,few,TRBJ2-7,CSANRQGASEQYF,TGCAGTGCTAACCGACAGGGGGCGAGCGAGCAGTACTTC
TRBV7-9,NA,few,TRBJ2-3,CASSLVVIGPDTQYF,TGTGCCAGCAGCTTAGTAGTTATTGGCCCAGATACGCAGTATTTT
TRBV5-1,NA,few,TRBJ2-3,CASSWRSGDTQYF,TGCGCCAGCAGTTGGAGGTCCGGAGATACGCAGTATTTT
TRBV7-9,TRBD2,few,TRBJ2-3,CASSLLAGSTDTQYF,TGTGCCAGCAGCTTACTAGCGGGGTCCACAGATACGCAGTATTTT
TRBV9,NA,NA,TRBJ2-7,CASSVEGRGAVEQYF,TGTGCCAGCAGCGTAGAAGGCCGGGGGGCAGTCGAGCAGTACTTC
TRBV19,NA,NA,TRBJ2-3,CATRRESTDTQYF,TGTGCCACAAGACGGGAGAGCACAGATACGCAGTATTTT
TRBV6-2/TRBV6-3,TRBD2,NA,TRBJ2-5,CASALGGLAGLETQYF,TGTGCCAGCGCTCTCGGAGGACTAGCGGGATTAGAGACCCAGTACTTC
TRBV7-9,NA,NA,TRBJ2-7,CASSLESEQYF,TGTGCCAGCAGCTTAGAGTCCGAGCAGTACTTC
TRBV20-1,NA,few,TRBJ2-5,CSARAWGGLYQETQYF,TGCAGTGCTAGAGCCTGGGGGGGCCTGTACCAAGAGACCCAGTACTTC
TRBV27,NA,once,TRBJ1-1,CASSPEGGHAFF,TGTGCCAGCAGCCCCGAGGGGGGGCATGCTTTCTTT
TRBV6-2/TRBV6-3,NA,NA,TRBJ1-5,CASSYPGIQHF,TGTGCCAGCAGTTATCCGGGGATCCAGCATTTT
TRBV9,TRBD2,few,TRBJ2-1,CASSVGTGGLLDEQFF,TGTGCCAGCAGCGTAGGGACGGGGGGGCTACTCGATGAGCAGTTCTTC
TRBV4-1,NA,NA,TRBJ2-1,CASRKPSGNEQFF,TGCGCCAGCAGAAAACCTTCCGGCAATGAGCAGTTCTTC
TRBV27,NA,few,TRBJ1-2,CASSSGLNGYTF,TGTGCCAGCAGTTCAGGCTTGAATGGCTACACCTTC
TRBV7-2,TRBD2,many,TRBJ2-1,CASSLNVGGGPYNEQFF,TGTGCCAGCAGCTTAAATGTGGGCGGGGGACCCTACAATGAGCAGTTCTTC
TRBV12-3/TRBV12-4,TRBD2,many,TRBJ2-1,CASSPTGLAGGYYNEQFF,TGTGCCAGCAGTCCCACGGGACTAGCGGGGGGGTACTACAATGAGCAGTTCTTC
TRBV5-5,NA,NA,TRBJ2-1,CASSLGGLLNYNEQFF,TGTGCCAGCAGCTTAGGGGGACTGCTAAACTACAATGAGCAGTTCTTC
TRBV20-1,TRBD2,few,TRBJ2-1,CSARGGVSSYNEQFF,TGCAGTGCTAGGGGAGGGGTAAGCTCCTACAATGAGCAGTTCTTC
TRBV6-5,NA,NA,TRBJ2-5,CASSYAQSGETQYF,TGTGCCAGCAGTTACGCCCAATCGGGAGAGACCCAGTACTTC
TRBV7-9,NA,NA,TRBJ1-1,CASSPSGQLNTEAFF,TGTGCCAGCAGCCCAAGTGGACAGCTTAACACTGAAGCTTTCTTT
TRBV5-1,NA,NA,TRBJ2-7,CASSIESSYEQYF,TGCGCCAGCAGCATAGAGTCTTCCTACGAGCAGTACTTC
TRBV7-2,NA,NA,TRBJ1-3,CASSFDGNTIYF,TGTGCCAGCAGCTTCGATGGAAACACCATATATTTT
TRBV28,TRBD1,NA,TRBJ2-5,CASSLTGTGKETQYF,TGTGCCAGCAGTTTAACCGGGACAGGGAAAGAGACCCAGTACTTC
TRBV15,TRBD2,NA,TRBJ2-1,CATSRAPLAGGNEQFF,TGTGCCACCAGCAGAGCCCCCCTAGCGGGGGGCAATGAGCAGTTCTTC
TRBV15,NA,few,TRBJ2-3,CATSRDGQGADTQYF,TGTGCCACCAGCAGGGACGGCCAAGGGGCAGATACGCAGTATTTT
TRBV15,NA,NA,TRBJ1-4,CATSGSGVRATNEKLFF,TGTGCCACCAGCGGCAGTGGGGTGAGGGCAACTAATGAAAAACTGTTTTTT
TRBV6-5,NA,NA,TRBJ1-2,CASSRTRQTDGYTF,TGTGCCAGCAGTCGCACGCGGCAAACCGATGGCTACACCTTC
TRBV5-6,NA,few,TRBJ2-1,CASRRQGFVLAGQGKFF,TGTGCCAGCAGGAGGCAGGGGTTCGTATTAGCCGGACAAGGGAAGTTCTTC
TRBV5-5,NA,NA,TRBJ2-2,CASSSRTVNTGELFF,TGTGCCAGCAGCTCCCGGACAGTCAACACCGGGGAGCTGTTTTTT
TRBV7-9,NA,once,TRBJ2-5,CASSLGPDSQETQYF,TGTGCCAGCAGCTTAGGCCCGGACTCCCAAGAGACCCAGTACTTC
TRBV4-2,TRBD2,NA,TRBJ2-3,CASSQLAGGRDTQYF,TGTGCCAGCAGCCAACTAGCGGGGGGGCGAGATACGCAGTATTTT